The clone carrying this T cell receptor beta chain has only a few counts. Antigen: not known. Sequencing was performed with immunoSEQ multiplex PCR; in TCRdb, only in-frame clones are kept and a portion is missing. The sample lists around 70,000 clones, more than 70% occurring once. This entry belongs to a study of radiotherapy plus CTLA-4 blockade in lung cancer. Study details: Among patients, more than 15% showed objective responses, and about 31% had disease control.

This CDR3 region has 13 residues. Germline V gene lookup returns CDR1 SNHLY and CDR2 FYNNEI. The ends were cut back, 4 bases at V and 0 bases at J, with 4 bases in the middle. Notes on the study in general: Blood TCR clones of tumor origin expanded after radiotherapy plus ipilimumab. Increased serum interferon-beta after radiation also reportedly predicted response strongly.

The sample was peripheral blood, taken from a patient treated with radiotherapy plus ipilimumab. The V gene is TRBV2, the J gene TRBJ1-5; D is ambiguous. The clonotype originates from a human donor with non-small cell lung cancer whose response to radiotherapy plus ipilimumab could not be evaluated. Some clones in this sample may be carry-over from other donors' samples. CDR3 amino acids: CASSVYSNQPQHF. CDR3 DNA sequence: TGTGCCAGCAGTGTTTATAGCAATCAGCCCCAGCATTTT.